This T cell receptor (beta chain) was sequenced for a study of OX40 agonist ivuxolimab in advanced cancers. The wider study: The patients' treatment was ivuxolimab, an agonistic anti-OX40 (CD134) antibody. Allowance was made for prior anti-PD-1, anti-PD-L1 or anti-CTLA-4 therapy, and approximately 40% had some. Patients were roughly 83% male with ages about 20 to 79, mean about 54. Study-level results: Some patients who did not respond also had low normalized T-cell clonal expansion.

Profiling relied on immunoSEQ multiplex PCR, and the TCRdb table lists in-frame clones only, not all of them. The data show about 20,000 clones, 70% to 90% seen once. Germline V lookup: CDR1 SGDLS, CDR2 YYNGEE. The CDR3 is 15 amino acids. After removal of 4 bases from V and 4 bases from J, the junction contained 6 bases not matched to a gene. Only one count was recorded for this clone. Its antigen is still unknown. This receptor was taken from an adult with an advanced solid tumor such as melanoma, head and neck, liver or kidney cancer. This chain connects TRBV9 to TRBJ2-1; 9 positions agree with TRBD2. The sample here was CD4+ or CD8+ T cells sorted from blood, taken in a trial of the OX40 agonist ivuxolimab. This CDR3 reads CASSSESGGYNEQFF. The DNA for the CDR3 is TGTGCCAGCAGCTCAGAAAGCGGGGGGTACAATGAGCAGTTCTTC.